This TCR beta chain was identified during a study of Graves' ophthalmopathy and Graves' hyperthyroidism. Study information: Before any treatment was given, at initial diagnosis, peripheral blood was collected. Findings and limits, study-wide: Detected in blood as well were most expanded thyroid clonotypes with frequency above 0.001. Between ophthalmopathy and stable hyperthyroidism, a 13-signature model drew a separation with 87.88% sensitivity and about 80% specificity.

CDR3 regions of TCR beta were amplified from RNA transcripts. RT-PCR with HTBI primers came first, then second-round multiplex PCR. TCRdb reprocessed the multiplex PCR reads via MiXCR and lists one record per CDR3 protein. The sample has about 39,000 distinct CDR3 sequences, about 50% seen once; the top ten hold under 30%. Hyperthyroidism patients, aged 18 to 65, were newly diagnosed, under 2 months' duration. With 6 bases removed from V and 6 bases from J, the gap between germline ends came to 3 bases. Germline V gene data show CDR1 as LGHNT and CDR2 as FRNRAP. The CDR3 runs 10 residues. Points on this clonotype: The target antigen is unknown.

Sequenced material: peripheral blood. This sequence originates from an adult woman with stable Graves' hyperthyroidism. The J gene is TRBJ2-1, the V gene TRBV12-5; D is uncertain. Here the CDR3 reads CASGTNEQFF. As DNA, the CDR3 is TGTGCTAGTGGAACCAATGAGCAGTTCTTC.